The text below deals with one T cell receptor (beta chain). This record comes from a study of blood T cell repertoires in COVID-19. CDR3 length: 14 amino acids. Germline CDR1 and CDR2: MNHEY and SMNVEV (reference sequence). V dropped 5 bases and J dropped 11; count of bases not matched to a gene: 10. Generated by immunoSEQ multiplex PCR, the TCRdb table keeps only in-frame clones and is missing some. The repertoire includes about 500,000 clones, roughly 89% of them detected once, and roughly 0.9% sits in the top ten. This receptor was obtained from a man younger than 35 with COVID-19, enrolled during active disease. This chain links TRBV27 with TRBJ1-1, with 11 bases fitting TRBD1. Sequences were obtained from peripheral blood. CDR3 residues: CASSAPGQGVGAFF. The CDR3 region has the DNA TGTGCCAGCAGTGCTCCGGGACAGGGGGTGGGCGCTTTCTTT.